Each of the 32 T cell receptor beta chains below was sequenced from the same sample in a study of blood T cell repertoires in COVID-19. TCRdb's copy holds only in-frame clones and misses some; the assay was immunoSEQ multiplex PCR. In the table there are under 250,000 clones, 80% to 90% of which are singletons. The source material was PBMCs or T cells enriched from blood (not recorded which). These receptors came from a woman aged 18-35 years in a cohort exposed to, infected with or recovered from COVID-19 (not recorded which).

This chain joins TRBV7-2 and TRBJ1-5, with 8 nucleotides matching TRBD1. Trimming took 1 base from V and 2 from J; bases not matched to a gene: 1. CDR3 length: 15 residues. Germline CDR1 is SGHTA and CDR2 is FQGNSA. CDR3: CASSLDRGGNQPQHF. CDR3 nucleotides: TGTGCCAGCAGCTTAGACAGGGGGGGCAATCAGCCCCAGCATTTT.

The V and J genes are TRBV19 and TRBJ2-1; 13 nucleotides align to TRBD2. The CDR3 has 15 residues. CDR1 LNHDA and CDR2 SQIVND come from the germline V gene (reference sequence). The V segment lost 5 bases and the J segment 8 bases; nucleotides outside the gene matches: 6. The CDR3 nucleotides are TGTGCCAGTAGTGGACTAGCGGGAGTGGTTGATGAGCAGTTCTTC. Translation gives CASSGLAGVVDEQFF.

In this sample, this clone turned up a few times. No conserved phenylalanine or tryptophan ends this CDR3, so it is likely a read error. The DNA is left out, because the CDR3 cannot be placed on it with certainty; the CDR3 is given as TCRdb lists it. The gene calls are TRBV9 and TRBJ2-4; the table's D call TRBD1 went unverified against the DNA. The germline V gene has CDR1 SGDLS and CDR2 YYNGEE. Both ends counted, the CDR3 spans 11 residues. CDR3: CASSVRDRVPP.

CDR3 DNA sequence: TGTGCTAGTGGTTCCCGATCCTACACAGATACGCAGTATTTT. Translating gives CASGSRSYTDTQYF. V and J are TRBV12-5 and TRBJ2-3; D ambiguous. V lost 4 bases to trimming and J lost 2 bases, with 10 bases between them. Germline V gene sequence: CDR1 LGHNT, CDR2 FRNRAP. The CDR3 consists of 14 residues.

For the CDR3, the DNA is TGTGCCACCGTCTTGCAGGCTGGGTACTTC. Its translation is CATVLQAGYF. This chain uses TRBV28 with TRBJ2-7, with D hard to call. The CDR3 extends over 10 amino acids. Germline assignment: CDR1 MDHEN and CDR2 SYDVKM. Trimming shortened V by 10 bases and J by 12 bases, and 16 bases separated the two germline ends.

This clone appeared a few times. The chain links TRBV6-1 to TRBJ2-1, with 12 bases matching TRBD2. The CDR3 totals 19 residues. The germline V gene encodes CDR1 MNHNS and CDR2 SASEGT. V was pared by 2 bases and J by 0 bases, with 8 bases of the junction left unmatched. CDR3: CASSESRTSGTRSYNEQFF. CDR3 bases: TGTGCCAGCAGTGAAAGCCGGACTAGCGGGACTCGCTCCTACAATGAGCAGTTCTTC.

The V and J genes are TRBV28 and TRBJ1-2, with D tentatively TRBD1 (6 bases). Trimming shortened V by 4 bases and J by 1 base, and 13 bases separated the two germline ends. The CDR3 has 15 residues. Per the germline V gene, CDR1 is MDHEN and CDR2 is SYDVKM. The CDR3 DNA is TGTGCCAGCAGTTCCTTAGGGGGATATAACTATGGCTACACCTTC. Translation: CASSSLGGYNYGYTF.

CDR3 sequence (DNA): TGTGCCAGCAGTAGCGACAGGGGTCAATTCTCCTACGAGCAGTACTTC. The encoded protein is CASSSDRGQFSYEQYF. The J gene is TRBJ2-7, the V gene TRBV28; 8 positions agree with TRBD1. Per germline, CDR1 MDHEN and CDR2 SYDVKM. The CDR3 extends over 16 amino acids. The ends lost 5 bases at V and 0 bases at J; junction bases unmatched: 9. Filled out from reference TRBV28 and TRBJ2-7, the complete variable domain reads DVKVTQSSRYLVKRTGEKVFLECVQDMDHENMFWYRQDPGLGLRLIYFSYDVKMKEKGDIPEGYSVSREKKERFSLILESASTNQTSMYLCASSSDRGQFSYEQYFGPGTRLTVT.

The chain uses TRBV9 and TRBJ1-4; D is uncertain. CDR1 and CDR2 from the germline V gene are SGDLS and YYNGEE. CDR3 length: 16 residues. Between the trimmed V and J ends, which lost 4 bases and 0 bases, there was a span of 13 bases. CDR3 sequence (DNA): TGTGCCAGCAGCCCCCTCGACACAACAACTAATGAAAAACTGTTTTTT. Amino acids: CASSPLDTTTNEKLFF.

Only a few counts were recorded for this clone. This chain uses TRBV11-2 with TRBJ1-2; possibly TRBD1 for D (5 bases). Deletions cut 5 bases from V and 8 bases from J, with 15 bases between. CDR3 size: 13 residues. Germline V CDR1 and CDR2: SGHAT, FQNNGV. The CDR3 spells CASSEPGEIGYTF. The CDR3 DNA sequence: TGTGCCAGCAGCGAACCGGGGGAAATCGGCTACACCTTC.

The chain combines TRBV19 with TRBJ2-2; 12 nucleotides match TRBD2. This CDR3 region has 18 residues. With V trimmed by 3 bases and J by 3 bases, 8 bases remained unmatched. Germline V lookup: CDR1 LNHDA, CDR2 SQIVND (reference sequence). This chain's CDR3 is CASSIGLAGGAYTGELFF. The CDR3 DNA sequence: TGTGCCAGTAGTATTGGGCTAGCGGGAGGGGCCTACACCGGGGAGCTGTTTTTT.

This clone was recorded at least ten times. The rearrangement uses TRBV2 and TRBJ2-1; D is undetermined. This CDR3 has 16 amino acids. The V gene lost 0 bases and the J gene lost 7 bases, with 16 bases spanning the gap. CDR1 is SNHLY, CDR2 FYNNEI, per germline. CDR3 DNA sequence: TGTGCCAGCAGTGAAGCCTCCCTCCTATCTCTAAATGAGCAGTTCTTC. Its protein is CASSEASLLSLNEQFF.

The rearrangement joins TRBV5-4 to TRBJ2-1; 8 bases align to TRBD2. CDR1 is SGHNT, CDR2 YYREEE, per germline (reference sequence). The ends lost 0 bases at V and 7 bases at J; junction bases unmatched: 9. The CDR3 sequence is 16 residues long. CDR3 residues: CASSLGVGGAGNEQFF. The CDR3 DNA is TGTGCCAGCAGCTTGGGAGTCGGGGGGGCGGGTAATGAGCAGTTCTTC.

The chain is built from TRBV28 and TRBJ2-5; D may be TRBD1 (5 bases). The CDR3 runs to 12 residues. V was clipped by 6 bases and J by 5 bases, with 10 bases between them. CDR1 is MDHEN and CDR2 is SYDVKM in the germline V gene. This CDR3 reads CASRLAGETQYF. The CDR3, as DNA: TGTGCCAGCAGGTTGGCAGGGGAGACCCAGTACTTC.

The J gene is TRBJ1-1, the V gene TRBV5-1, with 8 nucleotides matching TRBD1. The CDR3 loop spans 15 amino acids. V gave up 4 bases and J gave up 1 base; unmatched junction bases: 6. The germline gives CDR1 SGHRS, CDR2 YFSETQ. DNA for the CDR3: TGCGCCAGCAGCCCGGGACAGGATCCGAACACTGAAGCTTTCTTT. Translated: CASSPGQDPNTEAFF.

The rearrangement uses TRBV11-2 and TRBJ2-1, with a weak D call TRBD1 (6 bases). Trimming removed 3 bases from V and 4 bases from J, with 10 bases in between. The germline CDR1 and CDR2 sequences are SGHAT and FQNNGV. This CDR3 comprises 14 residues. CDR3 DNA: TGTGCCAGCAGCTTTGGAAGGGGGTACAATGAGCAGTTCTTC. Translation: CASSFGRGYNEQFF.

The chain combines TRBV11-3 with TRBJ1-1; 7 positions agree with TRBD1. Per the germline V gene, CDR1 is SGHNT and CDR2 is YENEEA. V lost 5 bases, J lost 7 bases, and 4 bases stayed unmatched. The CDR3 totals 12 residues. The CDR3 region has the DNA TGTGCCAGCAGCCTAGGGGGCGGTGAAGCTTTCTTT. It specifies CASSLGGGEAFF. Together with reference TRBV11-3 and TRBJ1-1, the CDR3 gives the full variable domain: EAGVVQSPRYKIIEKKQPVAFWCNPISGHNTLYWYLQNLGQGPELLIRYENEEAVDDSQLPKDRFSAERLKGVDSTLKIQPAELGDSAVYLCASSLGGGEAFFGQGTRLTVV.

The chain carries TRBV24-1 and TRBJ2-5, with 7 positions matching TRBD1. The V segment lost 4 bases and the J segment 5 bases; nucleotides outside the gene matches: 9. The CDR3 consists of 15 residues. Germline V gene sequence: CDR1 KGHDR, CDR2 SFDVKD. The CDR3, as DNA: TGTGCCACCAGTGAGCATGGACAGGTTGGGGAGACCCAGTACTTC. Its translation: CATSEHGQVGETQYF.

V and J are TRBV7-9 and TRBJ2-1, with 12 bases identical to TRBD2. V shed 5 bases and J 8 bases; nucleotides not matched to a gene: 7. Germline lookup yields CDR1 SEHNR and CDR2 FQNEAQ (reference sequence). This CDR3 is 15 amino acids long. CDR3 loop: CASSPWTSGVDEQFF. CDR3 nucleotide sequence: TGTGCCAGCAGCCCTTGGACTAGCGGGGTCGATGAGCAGTTCTTC.

J is TRBJ1-2 and V is TRBV6-4; TRBD1 agrees at 8 bases. Germline CDR1 reads MRHNA; CDR2 reads SNTAGT. V gave up 3 bases and J gave up 4 bases; unmatched junction bases: 7. The CDR3 spans 15 residues. For the CDR3, the DNA is TGTGCCAGCAGTGAGACGACAGGGGTAACCTATGGCTACACCTTC. Translation: CASSETTGVTYGYTF.

This clone appeared once. The CDR3 DNA follows: TGTGCCAGCAGTGGACAGGGGGTAAACTATGGCTACACCTTC. Its protein is CASSGQGVNYGYTF. This chain joins TRBV2 and TRBJ1-2; TRBD1 aligns across 9 bases. The CDR3 consists of 14 residues. The germline gives CDR1 SNHLY, CDR2 FYNNEI. Trimming removed 4 bases from V and 2 bases from J; junction bases left unmatched: 2.

The chain couples TRBV12-5 to TRBJ2-2; 7 nucleotides agree with TRBD2. CDR3 size: 17 residues. Trimming at V came to 1 base and at J to 0 bases, leaving 5 bases not matched to a gene. CDR1 and CDR2 from the germline V gene are LGHNT and FRNRAP. The CDR3 coding sequence is TGTGCTAGTGGTTTGGACCCGGGACTAACGAACACCGGGGAGCTGTTTTTT. As protein: CASGLDPGLTNTGELFF.

V is TRBV9 and J is TRBJ2-2; tentative D call: TRBD1 (5 bases). The CDR3 is 14 residues long. Trimming took 1 base from V and 2 from J, leaving 6 bases between them. Germline CDR1 is SGDLS and CDR2 is YYNGEE. In DNA, the CDR3 is TGTGCCAGCAGCGTAAGGGGAAACACCGGGGAGCTGTTTTTT. This sequence encodes CASSVRGNTGELFF.

This chain links TRBV29-1 with TRBJ2-2; no firm D call. This CDR3 region has 14 residues. Between the trimmed V and J ends, which lost 7 bases and 4 bases, there was a span of 16 bases. Germline V CDR1 and CDR2: SQVTM, ANQGSEA. DNA for the CDR3: TGCAGCGCTTACGACCCTCCGGGCACCGGGGAGCTGTTTTTT. It is translated as CSAYDPPGTGELFF.

The rearrangement joins TRBV2 to TRBJ1-5, with 10 bases fitting TRBD1. The CDR3 covers 15 residues. In germline, CDR1 is SNHLY, CDR2 FYNNEI. Trimming took 10 bases from V and 2 from J; bases not matched to a gene: 8. The CDR3 bases are TGTGCCAAGACGGGTGGGACAGGGGGCAATCAGCCCCAGCATTTT. It specifies CAKTGGTGGNQPQHF.

The chain has TRBV6-6 and TRBJ2-3; 11 positions match TRBD1. With V trimmed by 6 bases and J by 5 bases, 7 bases remained unmatched. The germline CDR1 and CDR2 sequences are MNHNY and SVGAGI (reference sequence). There are 15 residues in the CDR3. CDR3 sequence (DNA): TGTGCCAGCAGCCCGGACAGGGGGCCGGGAGATACGCAGTATTTT. Translating it yields CASSPDRGPGDTQYF.

The chain recombines TRBV7-9 with TRBJ1-1, with unresolved D. CDR1 is SEHNR, CDR2 FQNEAQ, per germline (reference sequence). V lost 4 bases, J lost 8 bases, and 8 bases lay in between. This CDR3 has 11 residues. CDR3 sequence (DNA): TGTGCCAGCAGCTCAGAGGTGGAAGCTTTCTTT. Translation gives CASSSEVEAFF.

The V and J genes are TRBV11-2 and TRBJ1-2; TRBD1 might be the D (6 bases). Trimming took off 5 bases at V and 1 base at J, with 14 bases between the two ends. Per the germline V gene, CDR1 is SGHAT and CDR2 is FQNNGV. The CDR3 loop spans 15 amino acids. CDR3 DNA: TGTGCCAGCAGCCTAGCGGCAGGGGATAACTATGGCTACACCTTC. Encoded protein: CASSLAAGDNYGYTF.

The chain has TRBV2 and TRBJ2-6; D is possibly TRBD2 (7 bases). Trimming left V 0 bases short and J 4 bases short, with 13 bases between. Germline loops: CDR1 SNHLY, CDR2 FYNNEI. The CDR3 loop spans 17 amino acids. This CDR3 reads CASSEAHGGTGANVLTF. The CDR3 DNA follows: TGTGCCAGCAGTGAAGCGCACGGGGGGACAGGGGCCAACGTCCTGACTTTC.

In this sample, this clone turned up once. The rearrangement uses TRBV6-5 and TRBJ2-1; 10 nucleotides align to TRBD2. After removal of 4 bases from V and 4 bases from J, the junction contained 7 bases not matched to a gene. CDR3 length equals 16 residues. Germline assignment: CDR1 MNHEY and CDR2 SVGAGI. This CDR3 is CASSSKRGGNYNEQFF. CDR3 bases: TGTGCCAGCAGTTCTAAGCGGGGGGGGAATTACAATGAGCAGTTCTTC.

The chain has TRBV3-1 (or the pseudogene TRBV3-2) and TRBJ2-5; 9 positions agree with TRBD2. Germline lookup yields CDR1 LGHDT and CDR2 YNNKEL (reference sequence). With 4 bases clipped from V and 3 bases from J, the junction kept 9 bases outside the gene matches. The CDR3 has 16 amino acids. In DNA form, the CDR3 reads TGTGCCAGCAGCCCCGGGGAGCGGGGGGTGGAAGAGACCCAGTACTTC. It translates to CASSPGERGVEETQYF.

This clone came up once. The chain links TRBV10-2 to TRBJ2-5; 7 bases map to TRBD1. Per the germline V gene, CDR1 is WSHSY and CDR2 is SAAADI. This CDR3 is 14 amino acids long. V lost 6 bases and J lost 1; bases outside the gene matches: 5. CDR3 residues: CASRARTGQETQYF. The CDR3 DNA sequence: TGCGCCAGCAGGGCCCGGACAGGCCAAGAGACCCAGTACTTC.